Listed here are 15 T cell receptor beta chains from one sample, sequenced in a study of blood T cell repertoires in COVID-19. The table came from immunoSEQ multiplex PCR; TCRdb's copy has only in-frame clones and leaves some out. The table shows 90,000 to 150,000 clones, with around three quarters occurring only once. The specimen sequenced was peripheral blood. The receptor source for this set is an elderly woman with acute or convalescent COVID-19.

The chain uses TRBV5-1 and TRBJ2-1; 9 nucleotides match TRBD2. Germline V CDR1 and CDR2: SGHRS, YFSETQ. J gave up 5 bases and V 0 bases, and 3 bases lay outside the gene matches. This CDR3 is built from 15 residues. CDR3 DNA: TGCGCCAGCAGCTTGGTAAGCGGGAGGAACAATGAGCAGTTCTTC. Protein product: CASSLVSGRNNEQFF.

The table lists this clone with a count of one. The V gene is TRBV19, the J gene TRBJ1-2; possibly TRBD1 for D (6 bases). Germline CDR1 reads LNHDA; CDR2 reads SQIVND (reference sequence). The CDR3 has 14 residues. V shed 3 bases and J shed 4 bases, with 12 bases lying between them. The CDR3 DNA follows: TGTGCCAGTAGTATTCAGGACAGCGTCTATGGCTACACCTTC. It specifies CASSIQDSVYGYTF.

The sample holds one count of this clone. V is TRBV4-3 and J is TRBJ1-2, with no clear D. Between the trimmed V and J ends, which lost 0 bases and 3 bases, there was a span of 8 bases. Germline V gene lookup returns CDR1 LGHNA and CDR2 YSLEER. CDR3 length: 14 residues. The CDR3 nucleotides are TGCGCCAGCAGCCAAGACTTGCCAGACTATGGCTACACCTTC. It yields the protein CASSQDLPDYGYTF.

The CDR3 DNA is TGTGCCAGCACAGGGTTAAATAATTCACCCCTCCACTTT. It is translated as CASTGLNNSPLHF. The genes are TRBV28 and TRBJ1-6; D is possibly TRBD1 (5 bases). Germline assignment: CDR1 MDHEN and CDR2 SYDVKM. CDR3 length: 13 amino acids. Between the trimmed V and J ends, which lost 7 bases and 5 bases, there was a span of 9 bases.

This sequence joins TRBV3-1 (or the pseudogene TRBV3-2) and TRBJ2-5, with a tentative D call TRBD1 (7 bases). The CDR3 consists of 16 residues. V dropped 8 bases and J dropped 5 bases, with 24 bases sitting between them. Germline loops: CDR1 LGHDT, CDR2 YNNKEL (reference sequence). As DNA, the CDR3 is TGTGCCAGCTCCCGAGGAGGGGGCGCTGGCCTGGAGACCCAGTACTTC. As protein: CASSRGGGAGLETQYF.

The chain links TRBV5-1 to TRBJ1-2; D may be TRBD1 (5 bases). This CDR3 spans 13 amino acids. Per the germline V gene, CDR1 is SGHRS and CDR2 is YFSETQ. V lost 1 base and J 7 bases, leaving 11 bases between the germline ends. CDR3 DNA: TGCGCCAGCAGCTTGCAGGGCCCGGTTGGCTACACCTTC. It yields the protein CASSLQGPVGYTF.

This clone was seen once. This CDR3 is CASTLGQQNQPQHF. The CDR3 nucleotides read TGTGCCAGTACCCTCGGACAGCAGAATCAGCCCCAGCATTTT. The chain joins TRBV19 to TRBJ1-5; D is possibly TRBD1 (6 bases). Germline assignment: CDR1 LNHDA and CDR2 SQIVND (reference sequence). With 7 bases removed from V and 4 bases from J, the gap between germline ends came to 14 bases. The CDR3 has 14 residues.

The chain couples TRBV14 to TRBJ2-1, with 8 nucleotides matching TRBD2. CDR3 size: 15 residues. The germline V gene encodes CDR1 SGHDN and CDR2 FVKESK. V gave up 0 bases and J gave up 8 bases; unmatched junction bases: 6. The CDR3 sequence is CASSQDGGLAHEQFF. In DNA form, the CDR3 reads TGTGCCAGCAGCCAAGATGGAGGACTAGCCCATGAGCAGTTCTTC.

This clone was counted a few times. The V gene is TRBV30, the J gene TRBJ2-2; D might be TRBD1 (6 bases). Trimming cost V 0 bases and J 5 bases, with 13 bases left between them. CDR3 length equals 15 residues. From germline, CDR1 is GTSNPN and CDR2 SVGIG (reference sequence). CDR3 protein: CAWSVRQVITGELFF. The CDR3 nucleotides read TGTGCCTGGAGTGTACGACAGGTCATTACCGGGGAGCTGTTTTTT.

CDR3 nucleotides: TGTGCCAGCAGCCAAGATCGTAGTGGGACAGGTGTCTATGGCTACACCTTC. Its protein is CASSQDRSGTGVYGYTF. The chain recombines TRBV4-2 with TRBJ1-2, with 8 nucleotides matching TRBD1. Germline-derived CDR1 and CDR2 are LGHNA and YNFKEQ. CDR3 length: 17 amino acids. The V and J ends lost 0 bases and 4 bases, in that order; junction bases with no gene match: 10.

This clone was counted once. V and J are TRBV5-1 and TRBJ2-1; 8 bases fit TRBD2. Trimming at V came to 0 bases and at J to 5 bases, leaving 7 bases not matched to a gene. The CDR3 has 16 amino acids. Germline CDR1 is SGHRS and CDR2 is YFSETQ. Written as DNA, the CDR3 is TGCGCCAGCAGCTTGGGGTCCGGGGGGGCCCACAATGAGCAGTTCTTC. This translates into CASSLGSGGAHNEQFF.

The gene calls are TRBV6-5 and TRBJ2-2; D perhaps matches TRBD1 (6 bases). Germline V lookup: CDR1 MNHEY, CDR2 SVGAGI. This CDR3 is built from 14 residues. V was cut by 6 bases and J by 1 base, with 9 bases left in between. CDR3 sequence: CASSGTWNTGELFF. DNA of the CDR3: TGTGCCAGCAGCGGGACATGGAACACCGGGGAGCTGTTTTTT.

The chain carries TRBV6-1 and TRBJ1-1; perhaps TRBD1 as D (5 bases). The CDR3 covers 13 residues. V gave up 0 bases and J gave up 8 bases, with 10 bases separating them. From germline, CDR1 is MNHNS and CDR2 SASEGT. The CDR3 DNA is TGTGCCAGCAGTGAAGCTCGGCGGACAGAAGCTTTCTTT. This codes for CASSEARRTEAFF.

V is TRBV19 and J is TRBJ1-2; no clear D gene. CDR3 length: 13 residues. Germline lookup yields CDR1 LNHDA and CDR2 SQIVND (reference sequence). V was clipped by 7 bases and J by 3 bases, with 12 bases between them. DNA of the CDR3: TGTGCCAGTACCCCTCGTGAGTACTATGGCTACACCTTC. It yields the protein CASTPREYYGYTF.

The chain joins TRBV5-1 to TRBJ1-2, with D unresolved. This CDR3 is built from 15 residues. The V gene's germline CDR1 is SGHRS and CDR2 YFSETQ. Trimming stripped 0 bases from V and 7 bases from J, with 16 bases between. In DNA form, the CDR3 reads TGCGCCAGCAGCTTGGATTCCGGGGATTCTAGTGGCTACACCTTC. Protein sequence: CASSLDSGDSSGYTF.